Listed below are T cell receptor beta chains from one sample, sequenced in a study of shared clonotypes between healthy human individuals. The method was immunoSEQ multiplex PCR; TCRdb's version includes in-frame clones alone and lacks a portion of them. This sample yields a few million clones, of which almost 96% are seen a single time; around 0.13% belongs to the top ten. What was sequenced was naive CD4+ T cells sorted from blood. The receptors shown here come from a man between 18 and 35 years old in good health. Both conserved end residues are part of each CDR3. The order of the fields is CDR3 DNA, CDR3 protein, clone size, J gene, V gene, D gene. A D gene is named only where the DNA matches it firmly. Some rows mark clone size as missing; the rest say once, few, many or name a class of expanded clone.

CDR3nt: TGTGCCAGTCGAAGCTCTGGGGCCAACGTCCTGACTTTC
CDR3aa: CASRSSGANVLTF
abundance: .
j_gene: TRBJ2-6
v_gene: TRBV19
d_gene: .

CDR3nt: TGTGCCAGCAGTAAAAATCAGCCCCAGCATTTT
CDR3aa: CASSKNQPQHF
abundance: .
j_gene: TRBJ1-5
v_gene: TRBV6-5
d_gene: .

CDR3nt: TGTGCCAGCAGCGTTGACCGTAGCTCTGGAAACACCATATATTTT
CDR3aa: CASSVDRSSGNTIYF
abundance: .
j_gene: TRBJ1-3
v_gene: TRBV7-2
d_gene: .

CDR3nt: TGTGCCAGCAGCCACTATACTTCGAGCCAGGGATACTCACCCCTCCACTTT
CDR3aa: CASSHYTSSQGYSPLHF
abundance: .
j_gene: TRBJ1-6
v_gene: TRBV4-2
d_gene: .

CDR3nt: TGCGCCAGCAGGACCAGCCAGGGGGGTTCAGAGACCCAGTACTTC
CDR3aa: CASRTSQGGSETQYF
abundance: .
j_gene: TRBJ2-5
v_gene: TRBV10-2
d_gene: .

CDR3nt: TGTGCCTGGAGTGTGGGGGGACGGAATTATAATTCACCCCTCCACTTT
CDR3aa: CAWSVGGRNYNSPLHF
abundance: .
j_gene: TRBJ1-6
v_gene: TRBV30
d_gene: .

CDR3nt: TGTGCCATCAGGGGGAGTAGCGGGGCAATTGACGAGCAGTTCTTC
CDR3aa: CAIRGSSGAIDEQFF
abundance: .
j_gene: TRBJ2-1
v_gene: TRBV10-3
d_gene: TRBD2

CDR3nt: TGTGCCAGCAGTGAAGCACAGCTCCTCTCCTACAATGAGCAGTTCTTC
CDR3aa: CASSEAQLLSYNEQFF
abundance: .
j_gene: TRBJ2-1
v_gene: TRBV6-1
d_gene: .

CDR3nt: TGCGCCAGCAGCTTGGGGGAAGGGTATGGCTACACCTTC
CDR3aa: CASSLGEGYGYTF
abundance: .
j_gene: TRBJ1-2
v_gene: TRBV5-1
d_gene: .

CDR3nt: TGTGCCAGCAGCCGGGAATACACTAATGAAAAACTGTTTTTT
CDR3aa: CASSREYTNEKLFF
abundance: .
j_gene: TRBJ1-4
v_gene: TRBV9
d_gene: .

CDR3nt: TGCGCCAGCAGCCAGCGGGGGGTGGAGACCCAGTACTTC
CDR3aa: CASSQRGVETQYF
abundance: once
j_gene: TRBJ2-5
v_gene: TRBV4-1
d_gene: TRBD2

CDR3nt: TGTGCCATCAGTGAGGGACAGGGAGGAGAGACCCAGTACTTC
CDR3aa: CAISEGQGGETQYF
abundance: once
j_gene: TRBJ2-5
v_gene: TRBV10-3
d_gene: TRBD1

CDR3nt: TGTGCCAGCAGTTCATCCAGATCTAATGAAAAACTGTTTTTT
CDR3aa: CASSSSRSNEKLFF
abundance: .
j_gene: TRBJ1-4
v_gene: TRBV28
d_gene: .

CDR3nt: TGTGCCATCAGTGGGACAGGAGCTAACTATGGCTACACCTTC
CDR3aa: CAISGTGANYGYTF
abundance: .
j_gene: TRBJ1-2
v_gene: TRBV10-3
d_gene: TRBD1

CDR3nt: TGTGCCAGCAGCCCACGGACAGGAACCTACGAGCAGTACTTC
CDR3aa: CASSPRTGTYEQYF
abundance: .
j_gene: TRBJ2-7
v_gene: TRBV6-5
d_gene: TRBD1

CDR3nt: TGCGCCAGCAGCTACGTAGCGGGGGCGCAAGAGACCCAGTACTTC
CDR3aa: CASSYVAGAQETQYF
abundance: .
j_gene: TRBJ2-5
v_gene: TRBV5-1
d_gene: TRBD2

CDR3nt: TGTGCCAGCAGCCACCGCATGGGGGCGATGAGCTCCTACAATGAGCAGTTCTTC
CDR3aa: CASSHRMGAMSSYNEQFF
abundance: .
j_gene: TRBJ2-1
v_gene: TRBV7-2
d_gene: .

CDR3nt: TGTGCCAGCAGTTCCCCGCCTGCGCAGTACTTC
CDR3aa: CASSSPPAQYF
abundance: .
j_gene: TRBJ2-7
v_gene: TRBV6-5
d_gene: .

CDR3nt: TGTGCCAGCAGCTCCCGGGACAGGGGTTCACAATGGGAGACCCAGTACTTC
CDR3aa: CASSSRDRGSQWETQYF
abundance: .
j_gene: TRBJ2-5
v_gene: TRBV11-2
d_gene: TRBD1

CDR3nt: TGTGCCAGCAGCTTGGGACAGGGGATGACGTCCGGTGGCTACACCTTC
CDR3aa: CASSLGQGMTSGGYTF
abundance: .
j_gene: TRBJ1-2
v_gene: TRBV7-2
d_gene: TRBD1

CDR3nt: TGCAGCGTGGGACAGGGACCTCTGTACGAGCAGTACTTC
CDR3aa: CSVGQGPLYEQYF
abundance: .
j_gene: TRBJ2-7
v_gene: TRBV29-1
d_gene: TRBD1

CDR3nt: TGTGCCAGCAGTTTATGGGGACAGGGGGCGCAGGGCTACACCTTC
CDR3aa: CASSLWGQGAQGYTF
abundance: .
j_gene: TRBJ1-2
v_gene: TRBV27
d_gene: TRBD1

CDR3nt: TGTGCCAGCGAACCGGGTCGCTCCTACAATGAGCAGTTCTTC
CDR3aa: CASEPGRSYNEQFF
abundance: few
j_gene: TRBJ2-1
v_gene: TRBV2
d_gene: .

CDR3nt: TGTGCCAGCAGCAAAGAAGGATGGGGGACTAAGACCTACGAGCAGTACTTC
CDR3aa: CASSKEGWGTKTYEQYF
abundance: .
j_gene: TRBJ2-7
v_gene: TRBV21-1
d_gene: .